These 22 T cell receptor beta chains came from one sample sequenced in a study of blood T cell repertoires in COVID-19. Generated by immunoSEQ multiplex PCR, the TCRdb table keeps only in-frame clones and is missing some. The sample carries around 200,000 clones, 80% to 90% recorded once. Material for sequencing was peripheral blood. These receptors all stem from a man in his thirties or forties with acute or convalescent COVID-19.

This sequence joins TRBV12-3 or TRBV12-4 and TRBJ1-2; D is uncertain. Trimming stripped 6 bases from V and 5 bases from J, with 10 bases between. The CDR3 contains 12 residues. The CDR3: CASRRAYYGYTF. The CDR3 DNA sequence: TGTGCCAGCAGGCGGGCTTATTATGGCTACACCTTC.

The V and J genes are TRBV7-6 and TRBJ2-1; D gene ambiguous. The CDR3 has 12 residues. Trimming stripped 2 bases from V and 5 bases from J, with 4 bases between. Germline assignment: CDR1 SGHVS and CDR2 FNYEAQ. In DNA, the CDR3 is TGTGCCAGCAGCTTACGCGACAATGAGCAGTTCTTC. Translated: CASSLRDNEQFF.

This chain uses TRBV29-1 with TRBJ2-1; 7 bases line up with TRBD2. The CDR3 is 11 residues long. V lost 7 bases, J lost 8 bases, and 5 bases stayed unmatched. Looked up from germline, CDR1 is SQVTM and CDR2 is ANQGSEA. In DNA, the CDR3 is TGCAGCGCCTGGGGGGGATATGAGCAGTTCTTC. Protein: CSAWGGYEQFF.

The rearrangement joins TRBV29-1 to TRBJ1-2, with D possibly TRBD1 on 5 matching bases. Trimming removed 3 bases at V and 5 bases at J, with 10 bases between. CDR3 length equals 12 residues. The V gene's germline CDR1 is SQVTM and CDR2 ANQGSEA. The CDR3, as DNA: TGCAGCGTTGATCACCAGGGTTATGGCTACACCTTC. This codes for CSVDHQGYGYTF.

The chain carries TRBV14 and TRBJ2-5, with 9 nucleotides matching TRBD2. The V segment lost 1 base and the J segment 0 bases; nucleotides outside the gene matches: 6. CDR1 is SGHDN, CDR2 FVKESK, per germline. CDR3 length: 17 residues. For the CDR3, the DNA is TGTGCCAGCAGCCAAGGCATAACTAGCGGGCACCAAGAGACCCAGTACTTC. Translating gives CASSQGITSGHQETQYF.

CDR3 amino acids: CASSGRQATDTQYF. The CDR3 coding sequence is TGTGCCAGCAGTGGCCGCCAGGCCACAGATACGCAGTATTTT. This chain connects TRBV28 to TRBJ2-3, with D unresolved. V was trimmed by 5 bases and J by 2 bases, leaving 11 bases between them. This CDR3 is 14 amino acids long. Per the germline V gene, CDR1 is MDHEN and CDR2 is SYDVKM.

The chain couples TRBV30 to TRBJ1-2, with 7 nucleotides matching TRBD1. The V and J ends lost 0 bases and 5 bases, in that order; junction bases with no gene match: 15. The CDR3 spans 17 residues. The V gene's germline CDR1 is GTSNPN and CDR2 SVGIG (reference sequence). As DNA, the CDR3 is TGTGCCTGGAGTGTAGGGAAATACAGGGGTTTAGGGTATGGCTACACCTTC. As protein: CAWSVGKYRGLGYGYTF. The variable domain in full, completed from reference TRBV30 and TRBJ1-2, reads SQTIHQWPATLVQPVGSPLSLECTVEGTSNPNLYWYRQAAGRGLQLLFYSVGIGQISSEVPQNLSASRPQDRQFILSSKKLLLSDSGFYLCAWSVGKYRGLGYGYTFGSGTRLTVV.

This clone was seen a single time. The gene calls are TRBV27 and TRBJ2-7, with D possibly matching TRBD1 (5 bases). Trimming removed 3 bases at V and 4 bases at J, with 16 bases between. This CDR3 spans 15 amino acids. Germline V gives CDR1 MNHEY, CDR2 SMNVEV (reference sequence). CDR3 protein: CASSLSRPREYEQYF. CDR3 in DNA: TGTGCCAGCAGTTTGTCTCGCCCCAGGGAATACGAGCAGTACTTC.

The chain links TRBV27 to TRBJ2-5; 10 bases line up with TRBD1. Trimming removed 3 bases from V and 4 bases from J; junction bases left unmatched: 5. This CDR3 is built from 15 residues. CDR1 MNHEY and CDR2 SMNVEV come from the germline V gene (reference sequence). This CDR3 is CASSFRQGAGETQYF. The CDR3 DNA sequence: TGTGCCAGCAGTTTCCGACAGGGGGCGGGAGAGACCCAGTACTTC.

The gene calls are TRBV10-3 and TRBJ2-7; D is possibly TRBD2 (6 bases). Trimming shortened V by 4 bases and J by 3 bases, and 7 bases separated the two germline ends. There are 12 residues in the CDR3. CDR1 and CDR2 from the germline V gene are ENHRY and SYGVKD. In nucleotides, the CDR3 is TGTGCCATCAGTGGGGGGGTCTACGAGCAGTACTTC. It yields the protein CAISGGVYEQYF.

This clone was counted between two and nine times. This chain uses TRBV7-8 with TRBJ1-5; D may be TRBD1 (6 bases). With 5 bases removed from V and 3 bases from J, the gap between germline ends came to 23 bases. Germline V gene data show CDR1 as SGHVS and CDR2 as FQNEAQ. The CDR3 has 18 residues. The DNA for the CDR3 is TGTGCCAGCAGCGGGTATCAGGCAGGGGTGGGATTCAATCAGCCCCAGCATTTT. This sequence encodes CASSGYQAGVGFNQPQHF.

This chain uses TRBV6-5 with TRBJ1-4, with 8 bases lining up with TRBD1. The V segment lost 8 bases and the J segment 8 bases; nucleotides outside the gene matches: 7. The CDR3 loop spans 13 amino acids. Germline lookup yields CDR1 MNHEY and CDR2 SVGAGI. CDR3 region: CASQGTGGEKLFF. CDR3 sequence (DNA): TGTGCCAGCCAAGGGACAGGCGGAGAAAAACTGTTTTTT.

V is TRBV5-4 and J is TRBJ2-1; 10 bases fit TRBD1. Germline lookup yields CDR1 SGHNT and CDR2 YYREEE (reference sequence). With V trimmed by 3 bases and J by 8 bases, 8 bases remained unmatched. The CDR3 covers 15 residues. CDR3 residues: CASSSNRDRGHEQFF. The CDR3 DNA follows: TGTGCCAGCAGCTCGAATCGGGACAGGGGACATGAGCAGTTCTTC.

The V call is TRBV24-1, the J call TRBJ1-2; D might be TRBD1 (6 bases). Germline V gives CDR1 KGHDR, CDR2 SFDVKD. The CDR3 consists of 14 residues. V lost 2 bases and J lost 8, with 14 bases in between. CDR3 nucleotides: TGTGCCACCAGTGATTCAGGTCAGGGGCACGGCTACACCTTC. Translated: CATSDSGQGHGYTF.

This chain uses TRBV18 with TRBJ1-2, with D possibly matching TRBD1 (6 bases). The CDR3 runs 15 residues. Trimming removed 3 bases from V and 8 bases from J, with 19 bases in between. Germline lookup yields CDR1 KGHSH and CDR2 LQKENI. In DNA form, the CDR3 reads TGTGCCAGCTCACCCCTGCAGGGGATGCCCCGGGGCTACACCTTC. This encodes CASSPLQGMPRGYTF.

Written as DNA, the CDR3 is TGTGCCAGCAGCGTGACTAGCGGGAGAGATGAGCAGTTCTTC. Translation: CASSVTSGRDEQFF. The chain uses TRBV9 and TRBJ2-1, with 12 bases that match TRBD2. Germline CDR1 is SGDLS and CDR2 is YYNGEE. The junction had 2 bases not matched to a gene; V was cut back by 2 bases and J by 8 bases. This CDR3 is built from 14 residues.

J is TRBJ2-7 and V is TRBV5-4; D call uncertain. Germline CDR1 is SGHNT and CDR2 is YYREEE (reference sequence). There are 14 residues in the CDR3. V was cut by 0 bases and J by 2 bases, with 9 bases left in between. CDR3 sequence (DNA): TGTGCCAGCAGCTTGGAAAGAGATACCTACGAGCAGTACTTC. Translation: CASSLERDTYEQYF. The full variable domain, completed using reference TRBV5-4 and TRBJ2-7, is ETGVTQSPTHLIKTRGQQVTLRCSSQSGHNTVSWYQQALGQGPQFIFQYYREEENGRGNFPPRFSGLQFPNYSSELNVNALELDDSALYLCASSLERDTYEQYFGPGTRLTVT.

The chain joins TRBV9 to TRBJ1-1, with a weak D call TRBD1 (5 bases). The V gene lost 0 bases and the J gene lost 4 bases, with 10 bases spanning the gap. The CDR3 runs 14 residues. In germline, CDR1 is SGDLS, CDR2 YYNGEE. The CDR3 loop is CASSVAGTGTEAFF. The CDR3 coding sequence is TGTGCCAGCAGCGTAGCTGGTACAGGCACTGAAGCTTTCTTT.

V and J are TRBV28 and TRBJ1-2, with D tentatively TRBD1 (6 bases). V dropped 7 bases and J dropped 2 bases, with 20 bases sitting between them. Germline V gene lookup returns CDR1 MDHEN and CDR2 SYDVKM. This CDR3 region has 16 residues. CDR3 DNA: TGTGCCAGCACCCAAGGGGGGGACTCTTTGAACTATGGCTACACCTTC. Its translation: CASTQGGDSLNYGYTF.

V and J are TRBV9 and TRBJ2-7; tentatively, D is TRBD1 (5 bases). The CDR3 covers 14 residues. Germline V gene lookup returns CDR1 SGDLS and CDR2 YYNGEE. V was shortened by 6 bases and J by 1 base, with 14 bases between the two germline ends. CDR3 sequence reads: CASTQGVTSYEQYF. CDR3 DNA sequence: TGTGCCAGCACCCAGGGTGTGACGTCCTACGAGCAGTACTTC. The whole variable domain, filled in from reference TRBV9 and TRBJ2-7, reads DSGVTQTPKHLITATGQRVTLRCSPRSGDLSVYWYQQSLDQGLQFLIQYYNGEERAKGNILERFSAQQFPDLHSELNLSSLELGDSALYFCASTQGVTSYEQYFGPGTRLTVT.

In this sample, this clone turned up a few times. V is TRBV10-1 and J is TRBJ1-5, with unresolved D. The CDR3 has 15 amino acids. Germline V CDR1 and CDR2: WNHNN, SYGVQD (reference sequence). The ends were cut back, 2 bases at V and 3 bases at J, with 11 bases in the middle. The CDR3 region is CASSEGSGPNQPQHF. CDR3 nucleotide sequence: TGCGCCAGCAGTGAGGGGAGCGGACCCAATCAGCCCCAGCATTTT.

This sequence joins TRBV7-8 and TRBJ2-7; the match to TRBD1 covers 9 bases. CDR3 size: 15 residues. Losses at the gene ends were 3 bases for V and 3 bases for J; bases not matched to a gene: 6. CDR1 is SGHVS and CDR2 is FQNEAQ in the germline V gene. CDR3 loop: CASSFQQGANYEQYF. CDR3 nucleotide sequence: TGTGCCAGCAGCTTTCAACAGGGGGCTAACTACGAGCAGTACTTC.